The subject of this entry is one T cell receptor (beta chain). Its antigen is not identified. This sample was included in a study of T cells in tuberculosis. General study points: The TCR-beta difference was not significant; alpha differences partly reflected length.

Assay: immunoSEQ multiplex PCR; the TCRdb copy retains only in-frame clones and omits some. The sample contains tens of thousands of clones, 80% to 95% of which appear only once. The receptor comes from a donor aged 10-29 years with latent tuberculosis or without tuberculosis infection. The specimen was PBMCs.

For the CDR3, the DNA is TGTGCCAGTAGTGTATCGGGACAGGGTTCCGGGGAGCTGTTTTTT. It specifies CASSVSGQGSGELFF. The chain uses TRBV19 and TRBJ2-2, with 9 bases that match TRBD1. Losses at the gene ends were 5 bases for V and 6 bases for J; bases not matched to a gene: 7. CDR1 is LNHDA and CDR2 is SQIVND in the germline V gene (reference sequence). This CDR3 spans 15 amino acids.